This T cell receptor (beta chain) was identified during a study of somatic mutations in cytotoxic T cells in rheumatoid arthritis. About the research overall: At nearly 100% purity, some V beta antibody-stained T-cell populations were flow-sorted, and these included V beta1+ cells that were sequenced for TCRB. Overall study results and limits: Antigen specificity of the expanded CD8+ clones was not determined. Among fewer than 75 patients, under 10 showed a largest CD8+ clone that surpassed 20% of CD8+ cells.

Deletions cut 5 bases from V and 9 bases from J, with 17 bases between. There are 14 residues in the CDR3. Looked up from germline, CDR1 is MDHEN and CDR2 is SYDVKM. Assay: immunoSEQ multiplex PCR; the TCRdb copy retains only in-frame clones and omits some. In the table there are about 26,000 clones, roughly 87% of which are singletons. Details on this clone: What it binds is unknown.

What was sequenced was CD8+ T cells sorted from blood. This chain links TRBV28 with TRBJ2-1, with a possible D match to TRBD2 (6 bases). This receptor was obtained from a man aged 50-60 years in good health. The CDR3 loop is CASSPLWEVIEQFF. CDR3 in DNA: TGTGCCAGCAGTCCCCTCTGGGAGGTTATTGAGCAGTTCTTC.